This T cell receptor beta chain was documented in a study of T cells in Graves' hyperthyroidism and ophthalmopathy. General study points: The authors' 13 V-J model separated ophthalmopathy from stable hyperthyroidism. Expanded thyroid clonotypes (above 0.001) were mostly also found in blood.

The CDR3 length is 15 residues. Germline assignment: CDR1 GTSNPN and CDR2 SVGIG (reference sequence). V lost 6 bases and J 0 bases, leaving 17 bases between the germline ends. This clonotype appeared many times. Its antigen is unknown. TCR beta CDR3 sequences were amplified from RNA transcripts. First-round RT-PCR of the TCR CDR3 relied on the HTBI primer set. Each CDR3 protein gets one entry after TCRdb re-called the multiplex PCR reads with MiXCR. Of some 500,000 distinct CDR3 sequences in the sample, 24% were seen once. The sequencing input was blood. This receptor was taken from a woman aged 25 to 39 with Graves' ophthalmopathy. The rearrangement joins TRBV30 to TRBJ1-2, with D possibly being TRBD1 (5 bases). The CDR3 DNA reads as TGTGCCTGCCCCAGGACAACTTCAGCTAACTATGGCTACACCTTC. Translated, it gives CACPRTTSANYGYTF.